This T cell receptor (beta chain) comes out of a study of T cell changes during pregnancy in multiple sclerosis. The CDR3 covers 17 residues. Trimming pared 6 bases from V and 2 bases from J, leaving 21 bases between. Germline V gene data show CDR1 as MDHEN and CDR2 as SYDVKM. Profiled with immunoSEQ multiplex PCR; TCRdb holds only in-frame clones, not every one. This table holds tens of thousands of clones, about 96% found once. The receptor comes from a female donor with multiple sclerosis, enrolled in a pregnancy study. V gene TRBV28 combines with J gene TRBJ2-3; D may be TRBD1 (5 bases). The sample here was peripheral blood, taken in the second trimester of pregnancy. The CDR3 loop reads CASSSPAQDRDTDTQYF. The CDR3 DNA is TGTGCCAGCAGCTCCCCGGCCCAAGACAGAGACACAGATACGCAGTATTTT.